This entry lists 27 T cell receptor beta chains sequenced from one sample in a study of T cells in Graves' hyperthyroidism and ophthalmopathy. Using RNA transcripts as the source, TCR beta CDR3 regions were amplified. RT-PCR in the first round (using the HTBI primer set) targeted the TCR CDR3. From the multiplex PCR reads, TCRdb called clonotypes with MiXCR, one entry per CDR3 protein. The profile shows 650,000 to 800,000 distinct CDR3 sequences, just under 45% of them singletons. Material: peripheral blood or thyroid tissue (not recorded which). Receptors were obtained from an adult man with Graves' disease, either hyperthyroidism or ophthalmopathy (not recorded which).

The chain joins TRBV7-9 to TRBJ1-2, with D possibly TRBD1 on 6 matching bases. V was clipped by 6 bases and J by 3 bases, with 14 bases between them. This CDR3 spans 14 amino acids. Per the germline V gene, CDR1 is SEHNR and CDR2 is FQNEAQ (reference sequence). The CDR3 here is CASSLNRADYGYTF. Written as DNA, the CDR3 is TGTGCCAGCAGTTTAAACAGGGCGGACTATGGCTACACCTTC.

In this sample, this clonotype turned up many times. The genes are TRBV2 and TRBJ1-5, with a weak D call TRBD1 (5 bases). V shed 4 bases and J shed 5 bases, with 12 bases lying between them. The germline CDR1 and CDR2 sequences are SNHLY and FYNNEI. The CDR3 runs to 14 residues. The CDR3 protein is CASSARTGHQPQHF. The CDR3 region has the DNA TGTGCCAGCAGTGCTAGGACGGGACATCAGCCCCAGCATTTT.

The table lists this clonotype with many counts. The CDR3 DNA reads as TGTGCCACCAGTGATTTGTTTCGGACAGGACAAGAGACCCAGTACTTC. This gives the protein CATSDLFRTGQETQYF. This chain connects TRBV24-1 to TRBJ2-5; 7 bases agree with TRBD1. CDR1 is KGHDR and CDR2 is SFDVKD in the germline V gene. With V trimmed by 0 bases and J by 2 bases, 5 bases remained unmatched. The CDR3 length is 16 residues.

The V and J genes are TRBV12-3 or TRBV12-4 and TRBJ1-1, with TRBD1 matching 9 bases. The CDR3 spans 14 residues. The V and J ends lost 6 bases and 6 bases, in that order; junction bases with no gene match: 8. The CDR3 region has the DNA TGTGCCAGCAGAACAGGGGGCGCGCTCTCTGAAGCTTTCTTT. This translates into CASRTGGALSEAFF.

The CDR3 nucleotides are TGTGCCACCAGTGCTAGGGACCGCACAAATTCACCCCTCCACTTT. Protein: CATSARDRTNSPLHF. The chain is built from TRBV24-1 and TRBJ1-6; D is perhaps TRBD1 (5 bases). This CDR3 is built from 15 residues. Germline V gives CDR1 KGHDR, CDR2 SFDVKD. Trimming pared 5 bases from V and 7 bases from J, leaving 14 bases between.

The chain couples TRBV4-1 to TRBJ1-2, with no clear D. From germline, CDR1 is MGHRA and CDR2 YSYEKL. This CDR3 is 13 amino acids long. Between the trimmed V and J ends, which lost 0 bases and 6 bases, there was a span of 8 bases. CDR3 loop: CASSQDVWDGYTF. CDR3 in DNA: TGCGCCAGCAGCCAAGATGTTTGGGATGGCTACACCTTC.

Turning to this clonotype: Since a much larger clone is just one base distant, this may be a read error. The chain recombines TRBV7-2 with TRBJ2-2; D is possibly TRBD1 (6 bases). The CDR3 is 15 residues long. The V end lost 8 bases, the J end lost 4 bases, and 17 bases lay between the germline ends. Germline V gene lookup returns CDR1 SGHTA and CDR2 FQGNSA. The CDR3 sequence is CASGELQGFTGELFF. CDR3 DNA sequence: TGTGCCAGCGGCGAGTTACAGGGATTCACCGGGGAGCTGTTTTTT.

The genes are TRBV7-1 and TRBJ2-5; TRBD1 is a possible D gene (8 bases). TRBV7-1 carries the ORF label, with uncertain function. The CDR3 loop spans 14 amino acids. The V and J ends lost 4 bases and 4 bases respectively, with 13 bases between them. In DNA, the CDR3 is TGTGCCAGCAGCTACAGGGGGGGGGGAGAGACCCAGTACTTC. Its translation: CASSYRGGGETQYF.

This clonotype showed up just a few times. V gene TRBV9 combines with J gene TRBJ1-2; no clear D. V lost 4 bases and J lost 6, with 16 bases in between. Germline V CDR1 and CDR2: SGDLS, YYNGEE. The CDR3 is 14 amino acids. CDR3 amino acids: CASSQTRRPDGYTF. CDR3 nucleotide sequence: TGTGCCAGCAGCCAAACCAGGAGACCTGATGGCTACACCTTC.

This clonotype has a count of ten or more. The chain employs TRBV20-1 and TRBJ1-1; D is undetermined. Trimming pared 5 bases from V and 7 bases from J, leaving 8 bases between. CDR1 DFQATT and CDR2 SNEGSKA come from the germline V gene (reference sequence). CDR3 size: 10 residues. CDR3 residues: CSAGTLEAFF. In DNA form, the CDR3 reads TGCAGTGCTGGAACTCTTGAAGCTTTCTTT.

The chain employs TRBV24-1 and TRBJ1-4; the D is unclear. The CDR3 sequence is 14 residues long. CDR1 and CDR2 from the germline V gene are KGHDR and SFDVKD. Trimming stripped 5 bases from V and 7 bases from J, with 13 bases between. The DNA for the CDR3 is TGTGCCACCAGTGGAGGTGGGAGTGGTGAAAAACTGTTTTTT. Protein: CATSGGGSGEKLFF.

This clonotype was observed at least ten times. This sequence joins TRBV29-1 and TRBJ1-5; tentative D call: TRBD1 (6 bases). The V and J ends lost 3 bases and 7 bases respectively, with 13 bases between them. The germline V gene has CDR1 SQVTM and CDR2 ANQGSEA. The CDR3 runs to 13 residues. The CDR3 loop is CSVEIAGDQPQHF. CDR3 DNA sequence: TGCAGCGTTGAGATCGCAGGGGACCAGCCCCAGCATTTT.

This clonotype was found a few times. The rearrangement uses TRBV7-4 and TRBJ2-7; 7 bases fit TRBD2. From germline, CDR1 is SGHVT and CDR2 SQSDAQ. This CDR3 region has 14 residues. V trimming: 3 bases; J trimming: 3 bases; junction bases outside the gene matches: 5. CDR3 nucleotide sequence: TGTGCCAGCAGCTTTGAGGGAGGGGACTACGAGCAGTACTTC. This translates into CASSFEGGDYEQYF.

This clonotype was seen a handful of times. The chain carries TRBV7-2 and TRBJ1-2; D is unresolved. Germline V gives CDR1 SGHTA, CDR2 FQGNSA. The length of the CDR3 is 15 residues. Trimming removed 0 bases from V and 4 bases from J, with 12 bases in between. CDR3 amino acids: CASSLAGPVGYGYTF. The CDR3 coding sequence is TGTGCCAGCAGCTTAGCGGGCCCGGTGGGCTATGGCTACACCTTC. The whole variable domain, filled in from reference TRBV7-2 and TRBJ1-2, reads GAGVSQSPSNKVTEKGKDVELRCDPISGHTALYWYRQSLGQGLEFLIYFQGNSAPDKSGLPSDRFSAERTGGSVSTLTIQRTQQEDSAVYLCASSLAGPVGYGYTFGSGTRLTVV.

This chain joins TRBV29-1 and TRBJ1-2; 8 bases align to TRBD1. The germline CDR1 and CDR2 sequences are SQVTM and ANQGSEA. The CDR3 is 15 residues long. With V trimmed by 6 bases and J by 8 bases, 17 bases remained unmatched. The CDR3 protein is CSVPYGGGQAGGYTF. CDR3 DNA sequence: TGCAGCGTACCCTACGGGGGGGGACAGGCCGGGGGCTACACCTTC.

This clonotype was found a few times. The chain is built from TRBV12-3 or TRBV12-4 and TRBJ1-1, with 7 bases lining up with TRBD1. With 7 bases clipped from V and 5 bases from J, the junction kept 7 bases outside the gene matches. The length of the CDR3 is 13 residues. For the CDR3, the DNA is TGTGCCAGCAAGACAGGGTTGGAAACTGAAGCTTTCTTT. Translating gives CASKTGLETEAFF.

This clonotype has just one count. CDR3 nucleotide sequence: TGTGCCAGCAGCCCGCAAGGGACAGTGAGCACTGAAGCTTTCTTT. Encoded protein: CASSPQGTVSTEAFF. The chain joins TRBV14 to TRBJ1-1; TRBD1 agrees at 7 bases. This CDR3 is 15 amino acids long. Trimming cost V 4 bases and J 4 bases; bases outside gene matches: 9. Germline CDR1 SGHDN, CDR2 FVKESK.

This clonotype appeared a few times. The rearrangement links TRBV12-3 or TRBV12-4 to TRBJ1-2; a weak D match, TRBD1 (5 bases). The CDR3 consists of 15 residues. V lost 3 bases and J 5 bases, leaving 16 bases between the germline ends. The chain's CDR3 is CASSFSGAGSYGYTF. CDR3 sequence (DNA): TGTGCCAGCAGTTTTAGCGGCGCAGGGTCTTATGGCTACACCTTC.

J is TRBJ2-5 and V is TRBV20-1; 8 positions agree with TRBD1. CDR3 length equals 13 residues. V shed 1 base, J shed 6 bases, and the junction held 4 bases outside the gene matches. Germline loops: CDR1 DFQATT, CDR2 SNEGSKA (reference sequence). CDR3 nucleotides: TGCAGTGCTAGAGGGCAGGGGGCAAAGACCCAGTACTTC. Amino acid sequence: CSARGQGAKTQYF.

This chain uses TRBV5-1 with TRBJ1-5, with a tentative D call TRBD1 (5 bases). From germline, CDR1 is SGHRS and CDR2 YFSETQ. Trimming stripped 3 bases from V and 5 bases from J, with 9 bases between. The CDR3 runs 13 residues. Here the CDR3 DNA reads TGCGCCAGCAGCTGGAGGGGTGATCAGCCCCAGCATTTT. Translated: CASSWRGDQPQHF.

The V and J genes are TRBV10-3 and TRBJ1-1; 7 nucleotides line up with TRBD1. Germline loops: CDR1 ENHRY, CDR2 SYGVKD. CDR3 size: 14 residues. Trimming cost V 6 bases and J 6 bases; bases outside gene matches: 10. The CDR3 nucleotides read TGTGCCATCAGGGAAAGACAGGGCCAGGCTGAAGCTTTCTTT. Translating it yields CAIRERQGQAEAFF.

A single count supports this clonotype. The DNA is left out, because the CDR3 cannot be placed on it with certainty; the CDR3 is given as TCRdb lists it. The rearrangement uses TRBV25-1 and TRBJ1-2. Germline V lookup: CDR1 MGHDK, CDR2 SYGVNS. 15 amino acids form the CDR3, both terminal residues included. CDR3 loop: CACSARDVLNYGYTF.

This clonotype was seen a handful of times. A much larger clone lies a single base off, so this may be a read error. The chain is built from TRBV6-6 and TRBJ1-6; the D is unclear. The V and J ends lost 6 bases and 5 bases respectively, with 5 bases between them. Germline V gene lookup returns CDR1 MNHNY and CDR2 SVGAGI (reference sequence). The CDR3 sequence is 12 residues long. CDR3 loop: CASRENNSPLHF. The CDR3 DNA reads TGTGCCAGCAGAGAAAATAATTCACCCCTCCACTTT.

The chain couples TRBV2 to TRBJ2-5, with D uncertain. Germline CDR1 is SNHLY and CDR2 is FYNNEI. This CDR3 is 15 amino acids long. Trimming took off 0 bases at V and 5 bases at J, with 13 bases between the two ends. The CDR3 nucleotides read TGTGCCAGCAGTGAAGCGCTTCGAAGGTCGGAGACCCAGTACTTC. Its protein product is CASSEALRRSETQYF.

The gene calls are TRBV19 and TRBJ2-7; TRBD2 is a possible D gene (6 bases). V lost 4 bases to trimming and J lost 2 bases, with 15 bases between them. The CDR3 sequence is 15 residues long. The germline V gene encodes CDR1 LNHDA and CDR2 SQIVND (reference sequence). The CDR3 is CASSKGGAGTYEQYF. The CDR3 DNA reads TGTGCCAGTAGTAAAGGAGGAGCGGGTACCTACGAGCAGTACTTC.

A single count supports this clonotype. The rearrangement joins TRBV25-1 to TRBJ1-2; possibly TRBD1 for D (5 bases). Germline V CDR1 and CDR2: MGHDK, SYGVNS. The CDR3 spans 15 residues. V lost 0 bases and J 6 bases, leaving 14 bases between the germline ends. The CDR3 here is CASSEYTGGYHGYTF. DNA of the CDR3: TGTGCCAGCAGTGAATATACGGGGGGTTATCATGGCTACACCTTC.

This clonotype appeared a few times. This chain connects TRBV7-2 to TRBJ1-1, with D unresolved. V shed 4 bases and J shed 1 base, with 13 bases lying between them. The CDR3 sequence is 15 residues long. Germline V gene sequence: CDR1 SGHTA, CDR2 FQGNSA. The CDR3 DNA is TGTGCCAGCAGCTCTCCATCGACGGGGAACACTGAAGCTTTCTTT. Residues: CASSSPSTGNTEAFF.